This TCR beta chain was sequenced in a study of T and B cells in COVID-19 patients. Study-level background: Most recovered patients had mild to moderate COVID-19 treated as outpatients. Active-infection patients were older, median roughly 73 years, than recovered patients, median approximately 35 years.

Regarding this clonotype: Antigen unknown.

Findings and caveats of the study: In COVID-19 patients, T cell receptor beta variable and joining gene use was reportedly strongly skewed.

Each TRB amplification used about 220-500 ng of genomic DNA from blood. Germline assignment: CDR1 SGHDT and CDR2 YYEEEE. Trimming at V came to 2 bases and at J to 5 bases, leaving 4 bases not matched to a gene. The CDR3 length is 15 residues. Multiplex PCR with BIOMED2 TRB-A/B primer pools amplified TRB rearrangements. A single record per CDR3 protein comes from TCRdb applying MiXCR to the multiplex PCR reads. The table has over 10,000 distinct CDR3 sequences, around 25% seen once. The sequenced sample was blood. The chain joins TRBV5-6 to TRBJ2-5; 12 bases fit TRBD1. The source of this sequence is a human donor who had recovered from COVID-19. The chain's CDR3 is CASSFKGQGAETQYF. The CDR3 DNA reads as TGTGCCAGCAGCTTTAAGGGACAGGGGGCTGAGACCCAGTACTTC.